This T cell receptor (beta chain) was sequenced for a study of control samples from healthy donors and cancer patients. Only in-frame clones appear in the TCRdb table, and some are missing; sequencing was by immunoSEQ multiplex PCR. The table lists around 77,000 clones, almost 95% of them singletons, with around 6% in the top ten. Sequencing was carried out using blood. This receptor was identified in a woman in her fifties or sixties in good health.

Here the CDR3 reads CASSPGTANTEAFF. DNA for the CDR3: TGTGCCAGCAGTCCCGGGACAGCGAACACTGAAGCTTTCTTT. The V call is TRBV6-6, the J call TRBJ1-1; 7 positions match TRBD1. Germline values: CDR1 MNHNY, CDR2 SVGAGI (reference sequence). V gave up 5 bases and J gave up 1 base; unmatched junction bases: 4. This CDR3 region has 14 residues.